This entry lists 32 T cell receptor beta chains sequenced from one sample in a study of T-cell reconstitution after alpha-beta-depleted transplantation in children. Researchers prepared the TCRbeta library using unique molecular identifiers, the study reports. Via MiXCR, TCRdb re-called the PCR reads, giving one row per CDR3 protein. The sample lists approximately 650,000 distinct CDR3 sequences; around 13% were seen once. The sequences come from PBMCs, collected before TCRalphabeta/CD19-depleted stem cell transplant. The source of these receptors is a girl aged 2-10 years with congenital amegakaryocytic thrombocytopenia, due to receive a stem cell transplant.

This clonotype was seen only a few times. This rearrangement joins TRBV20-1 to TRBJ2-7; D possibly corresponds to TRBD1 (6 bases). This CDR3 contains 16 residues. Germline V gene lookup returns CDR1 DFQATT and CDR2 SNEGSKA (reference sequence). V dropped 0 bases and J dropped 4 bases, with 19 bases sitting between them. As DNA, the CDR3 is TGCAGTGCTAGAGATTCCGGGACCCGAGGGGGATACGAGCAGTACTTC. This encodes CSARDSGTRGGYEQYF.

V is TRBV5-1 and J is TRBJ2-1; either TRBD1 or TRBD2 may supply D (6 bases each). The CDR3 runs to 15 residues. V was pared by 4 bases and J by 4 bases, with 15 bases between. Per germline, CDR1 SGHRS and CDR2 YFSETQ. The CDR3 sequence is CASSHRGPRYNEQFF. In nucleotides, the CDR3 is TGCGCCAGCAGCCATCGGGGGCCGCGTTACAATGAGCAGTTCTTC.

This clonotype occurred a few times. CDR3 sequence reads: CASSPGPGANVLTF. CDR3 nucleotides: TGCGCCAGCAGCCCGGGGCCTGGGGCCAACGTCCTGACTTTC. The V call is TRBV5-1, the J call TRBJ2-6; TRBD1 or TRBD2 may be the D gene (5 bases each). The CDR3 runs to 14 residues. V was clipped by 4 bases and J by 2 bases, with 7 bases between them. Germline assignment: CDR1 SGHRS and CDR2 YFSETQ.

This clonotype has ten or more counts. The chain employs TRBV6-6 and TRBJ1-4; D is ambiguous. Per germline, CDR1 MNHNY and CDR2 SVGAGI (reference sequence). The V gene lost 2 bases and the J gene lost 7 bases, with 5 bases spanning the gap. The CDR3 extends over 12 amino acids. DNA for the CDR3: TGTGCCAGCAGTTACGGTATTGAAAAACTGTTTTTT. Its protein product is CASSYGIEKLFF.

This clonotype was seen a handful of times. The chain has TRBV9 and TRBJ2-2; D is undetermined. The CDR3 is 14 amino acids. Germline V lookup: CDR1 SGDLS, CDR2 YYNGEE. Trimming took off 0 bases at V and 6 bases at J, with 9 bases between the two ends. CDR3 in amino acids: CASSVDGRAGELFF. The CDR3 DNA reads as TGTGCCAGCAGCGTAGATGGAAGGGCCGGGGAGCTGTTTTTT.

The chain couples TRBV20-1 to TRBJ2-7, with 10 bases that match TRBD2. In germline, CDR1 is DFQATT, CDR2 SNEGSKA (reference sequence). V lost 0 bases and J lost 6; bases outside the gene matches: 11. This CDR3 has 16 amino acids. The CDR3 here is CSAREVLLAGLGEQYF. For the CDR3, the DNA is TGCAGTGCTAGAGAGGTCTTACTAGCGGGATTAGGCGAGCAGTACTTC.

The rearrangement joins TRBV7-7 to TRBJ2-2; the match to TRBD1 covers 9 bases. J gave up 3 bases and V 5 bases, and 7 bases lay outside the gene matches. The CDR3 extends over 16 amino acids. Per the germline V gene, CDR1 is SSHAT and CDR2 is FNYEAQ (reference sequence). CDR3 coding DNA: TGTGCCAGCAGCCCCTCGGGACAGGGATACACCGGGGAGCTGTTTTTT. It is translated as CASSPSGQGYTGELFF.

This clonotype has more than one count but fewer than ten. The junction departs from the called germline gene at one end, perhaps through a read error. The V gene is TRBV27, the J gene TRBJ2-1; 13 bases are shared with TRBD2. CDR1 is MNHEY, CDR2 SMNVEV, per germline (reference sequence). CDR3 length: 16 residues. CDR3 nucleotides: TGTGCCAGCAGTCTATCACTAGCGGGGGGGGAGGAGGAGCAGTTCTTC. As protein: CASSLSLAGGEEEQFF.

This clonotype came up many times. The J gene is TRBJ1-2, the V gene TRBV12-3 or TRBV12-4; tentative D call: TRBD1 (5 bases). V lost 8 bases and J lost 8, with 21 bases in between. The CDR3 runs to 14 residues. CDR3 nucleotide sequence: TGTGCCAGCGCTGGTCGGGGGAGGCACCGCGGCTACACCTTC. Translated, it gives CASAGRGRHRGYTF.

This chain uses TRBV20-1 with TRBJ2-7, with D possibly being TRBD2 (7 bases). In germline, CDR1 is DFQATT, CDR2 SNEGSKA (reference sequence). This CDR3 spans 13 amino acids. The ends were cut back, 3 bases at V and 2 bases at J, with 11 bases in the middle. Here the CDR3 DNA reads TGCAGTGCTAGGGGGGGGGCGGCCTACGAGCAGTACTTC. It translates to CSARGGAAYEQYF.

Notes on this clonotype: A much larger clone sits a single nucleotide away, making a read error possible. The rearrangement links TRBV5-1 to TRBJ2-1; D is unresolved. Germline V gene sequence: CDR1 SGHRS, CDR2 YFSETQ. The CDR3 covers 14 residues. DNA for the CDR3: TGCGCCAGCAGCTTGATGTCACTCGGTGATGAGCAGTCCTTC. Its protein product is CASSLMSLGDEQSF.

This clonotype was detected many times. The chain uses TRBV6-1 and TRBJ1-1, with a weak D call TRBD1 (5 bases). CDR1 is MNHNS, CDR2 SASEGT, per germline. The CDR3 sequence is 11 residues long. Trimming shortened V by 6 bases and J by 4 bases, and 6 bases separated the two germline ends. The CDR3: CASRDITEAFF. The CDR3 DNA follows: TGTGCCAGCAGGGACATCACTGAAGCTTTCTTT.

In its sample, this clonotype was seen many times. The rearrangement joins TRBV11-2 to TRBJ2-5; no clear D gene. CDR3 length: 13 residues. Germline assignment: CDR1 SGHAT and CDR2 FQNNGV. V was pared by 5 bases and J by 4 bases, with 11 bases between. The CDR3 spells CASSVTPVETQYF. The CDR3 nucleotides read TGTGCCAGCAGCGTAACCCCCGTAGAGACCCAGTACTTC.

This clonotype was seen a handful of times. This chain joins TRBV29-1 and TRBJ1-5; 10 bases fit TRBD1. The J segment lost 7 bases and the V segment lost 5 bases, leaving 5 bases of the junction unmatched. The CDR3 extends over 13 amino acids. In germline, CDR1 is SQVTM, CDR2 ANQGSEA. CDR3 sequence (DNA): TGCAGCGTTTCGGGACAGGGGAAGCAGCCCCAGCATTTT. As protein: CSVSGQGKQPQHF. Complete variable domain (other parts from reference TRBV29-1 and TRBJ1-5): SAVISQKPSRDICQRGTSLTIQCQVDSQVTMMFWYRQQPGQSLTLIATANQGSEATYESGFVIDKFPISRPNLTFSTLTVSNMSPEDSSIYLCSVSGQGKQPQHFGDGTRLSIL.

This clonotype was recorded many times. This CDR3 reads CASSYSIGDNEQFF. The CDR3 DNA is TGTGCCAGCAGTTACTCGATCGGGGACAATGAGCAGTTCTTC. The genes are TRBV6-5 and TRBJ2-1; D might be TRBD2 (5 bases). Trimming left V 0 bases short and J 5 bases short, with 8 bases between. The CDR3 contains 14 residues. The germline CDR1 and CDR2 sequences are MNHEY and SVGAGI.

The chain couples TRBV7-8 to TRBJ2-5; D could derive from TRBD1 or TRBD2 (6 bases each). CDR1 and CDR2 from the germline V gene are SGHVS and FQNEAQ. Trimming took off 1 base at V and 5 bases at J, with 17 bases between the two ends. This CDR3 region has 16 residues. CDR3: CASSLGQDEGGETQYF. The CDR3 DNA reads as TGTGCCAGCAGCTTAGGACAGGATGAAGGGGGGGAGACCCAGTACTTC.

This clonotype was seen more than once but under ten times. This chain uses TRBV21-1 with TRBJ2-7; the table's TRBD1 call for D was not verified on the DNA. TRBV21-1 is a known pseudogene. CDR3 size: 14 residues. CDR3 nucleotide sequence: TGTGCCAGCAGCAAAGGTGACAGAGCCTACGAGCAGTACTTC. This translates into CASSKGDRAYEQYF.

This clonotype was recorded many times. The rearrangement links TRBV27 to TRBJ2-1, with a weak D call TRBD2 (6 bases). Looked up from germline, CDR1 is MNHEY and CDR2 is SMNVEV (reference sequence). The CDR3 extends over 15 amino acids. Trimming took off 6 bases at V and 5 bases at J, with 17 bases between the two ends. CDR3 in amino acids: CASSNEVAEHNEQFF. The DNA for the CDR3 is TGTGCCAGCAGCAATGAGGTAGCGGAGCACAATGAGCAGTTCTTC.

This clonotype was seen more than once but under ten times. The J gene is TRBJ2-5, the V gene TRBV20-1; D gene uncertain. Trimming left V 2 bases short and J 1 base short, with 5 bases between. The CDR3 has 12 residues. CDR1 and CDR2 from the germline V gene are DFQATT and SNEGSKA (reference sequence). This CDR3 reads CSARFAQETQYF. The CDR3 bases are TGCAGTGCTAGATTCGCCCAAGAGACCCAGTACTTC.

This clonotype was found many times. The chain employs TRBV5-5 and TRBJ2-2; D is unclear. CDR3 length: 14 amino acids. V shed 3 bases and J shed 2 bases, with 8 bases lying between them. Germline-derived CDR1 and CDR2 are SGHKS and YYEKEE (reference sequence). CDR3 coding DNA: TGTGCCAGCAGCTCCCTTGGCAACACCGGGGAGCTGTTTTTT. The encoded protein is CASSSLGNTGELFF.

This clonotype has a handful of counts. The chain combines TRBV7-2 with TRBJ2-7; 7 nucleotides agree with TRBD2. V gave up 5 bases and J gave up 3 bases; unmatched junction bases: 10. The germline CDR1 and CDR2 sequences are SGHTA and FQGNSA. This CDR3 has 15 amino acids. The CDR3 DNA reads TGTGCCAGCAGCCCGACCCGGCTAGCGGACTACGAGCAGTACTTC. Its translation: CASSPTRLADYEQYF.

This chain links TRBV12-3 or TRBV12-4 with TRBJ2-1, with a weak D call TRBD2 (6 bases). The CDR3 is 14 residues long. Trimming left V 3 bases short and J 10 bases short, with 16 bases between. The CDR3 DNA is TGTGCCAGCAGTTTTGTATTTACGGGGAGGGAGCAGTTCTTC. Encoded protein: CASSFVFTGREQFF.

This clonotype was detected ten times or more. The chain links TRBV6-5 to TRBJ2-7; a possible D gene is TRBD2 (5 bases). The CDR3 spans 15 residues. The germline gives CDR1 MNHEY, CDR2 SVGAGI. The ends were cut back, 2 bases at V and 7 bases at J, with 18 bases in the middle. In DNA form, the CDR3 reads TGTGCCAGCAGTTACACTATCGGGGAGCCGGGGGAGCAGTACTTC. This codes for CASSYTIGEPGEQYF.

V is TRBV20-1 and J is TRBJ2-2; TRBD2 matches 8 bases. The CDR3 loop spans 14 amino acids. The germline V gene has CDR1 DFQATT and CDR2 SNEGSKA (reference sequence). After removal of 4 bases from V and 5 bases from J, the junction contained 6 bases not matched to a gene. CDR3 protein: CSAIPGGSTGELFF. In DNA, the CDR3 is TGCAGTGCTATTCCGGGAGGGTCTACCGGGGAGCTGTTTTTT.

This clonotype was detected many times. The V gene is TRBV29-1, the J gene TRBJ1-2; D unresolved. The germline gives CDR1 SQVTM, CDR2 ANQGSEA. V lost 6 bases, J lost 7 bases, and 21 bases lay in between. The CDR3 covers 14 residues. CDR3 sequence (DNA): TGCAGCGTGACCCGGCTGGGAGAGTTGACTGGCTACACCTTC. Translated: CSVTRLGELTGYTF.

Details on this clonotype: This may be a read error, as it is one base from a much larger clone. J is TRBJ2-3 and V is TRBV12-3 or TRBV12-4; D unresolved. The CDR3 extends over 14 amino acids. V shed 6 bases and J shed 2 bases, with 12 bases lying between them. CDR3 coding DNA: TGTGCCAGCAGGCCGACTCCTCCCACAGATACGCAGTATTTT. The encoded protein is CASRPTPPTDTQYF.

This clonotype was observed many times. This sequence joins TRBV20-1 and TRBJ2-3; 10 bases fit TRBD2. The V gene end was trimmed by 3 bases and the J gene end by 0 bases; junction bases not matched to a gene: 9. The CDR3 has 17 residues. Germline V gene data show CDR1 as DFQATT and CDR2 as SNEGSKA (reference sequence). The CDR3 coding sequence is TGCAGTGCTAGGGGAAGAGGACTAGCGGTTAGCACAGATACGCAGTATTTT. As protein: CSARGRGLAVSTDTQYF.

This clonotype was counted at least ten times. The genes are TRBV5-1 and TRBJ2-2, with 7 positions matching TRBD2. Trimming at V came to 4 bases and at J to 1 base, leaving 10 bases not matched to a gene. CDR1 and CDR2 from the germline V gene are SGHRS and YFSETQ. This CDR3 is 17 amino acids long. CDR3 residues: CASSTRSAGLNTGELFF. In nucleotides, the CDR3 is TGCGCCAGCAGCACTCGATCAGCGGGACTGAACACCGGGGAGCTGTTTTTT.

V usage is TRBV12-3 or TRBV12-4 and J usage is TRBJ2-1; 8 bases are a match to TRBD2. The CDR3 sequence is 14 residues long. Trimming at V came to 3 bases and at J to 5 bases, leaving 3 bases not matched to a gene. The CDR3: CASSLAAGDNEQFF. CDR3 DNA: TGTGCCAGCAGTTTGGCAGCGGGAGACAATGAGCAGTTCTTC.

Many counts were recorded for this clonotype. CDR3 residues: CASSLVFSGRVNEQFF. DNA for the CDR3: TGCGCCAGCAGCTTGGTGTTTAGCGGGAGGGTGAATGAGCAGTTCTTC. The chain has TRBV5-1 and TRBJ2-1; 11 bases line up with TRBD2. Germline assignment: CDR1 SGHRS and CDR2 YFSETQ. V was clipped by 0 bases and J by 7 bases; unmatched bases: 6. The CDR3 sequence is 16 residues long.

The chain has TRBV20-1 and TRBJ2-7; TRBD2 is a possible D gene (5 bases). The CDR3 is made up of 13 amino acids. Germline-derived CDR1 and CDR2 are DFQATT and SNEGSKA (reference sequence). Trimming removed 3 bases at V and 3 bases at J, with 12 bases between. CDR3 DNA sequence: TGCAGTGCTAGCTCAACGGGGATCTACGAGCAGTACTTC. Amino acid sequence: CSASSTGIYEQYF.

V usage is TRBV27 and J usage is TRBJ1-2; no firm D call. The CDR3 runs 13 residues. Germline V gene data show CDR1 as MNHEY and CDR2 as SMNVEV (reference sequence). The ends were cut back, 6 bases at V and 4 bases at J, with 12 bases in the middle. The CDR3 sequence is CASRTNGPYGYTF. The CDR3 DNA is TGTGCCAGCAGAACCAACGGCCCCTATGGCTACACCTTC.